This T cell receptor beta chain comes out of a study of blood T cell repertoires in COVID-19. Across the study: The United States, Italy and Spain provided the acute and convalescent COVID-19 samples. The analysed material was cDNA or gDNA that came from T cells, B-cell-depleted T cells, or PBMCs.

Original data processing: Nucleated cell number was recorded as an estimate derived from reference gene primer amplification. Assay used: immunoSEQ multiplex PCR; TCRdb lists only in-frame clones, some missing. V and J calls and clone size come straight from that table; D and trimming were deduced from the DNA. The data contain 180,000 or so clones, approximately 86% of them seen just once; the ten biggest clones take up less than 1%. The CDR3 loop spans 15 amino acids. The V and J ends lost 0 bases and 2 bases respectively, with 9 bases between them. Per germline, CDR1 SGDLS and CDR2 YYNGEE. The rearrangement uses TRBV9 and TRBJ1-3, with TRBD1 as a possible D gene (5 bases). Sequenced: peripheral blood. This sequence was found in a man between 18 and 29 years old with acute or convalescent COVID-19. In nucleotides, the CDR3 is TGTGCCAGCAGCGTAGCAGGGTCAACTGGAAACACCATATATTTT. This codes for CASSVAGSTGNTIYF.